This paragraph reports one T cell receptor (beta chain). Nothing much larger sits one base from this clone, and base qualities are not available. This entry is derived from a study of T cells after yellow fever vaccination (dated by TCRdb to about 2019). Describing the broader study: Using CD3, CD45RA, CCR7 and CD95 staining, memory subsets (EM, EMRA, CM and Tscm) were sorted on a BD FACS Aria III. The SMART-Seq v4 Ultra Low Input RNA kit was used to prepare libraries from fractions with low cell numbers. To track T-cell clones before and after primary and booster YFV17D yellow fever vaccination, bulk TCR alpha and beta repertoires were sequenced longitudinally. The cohort comprised two healthy male donors, one aged 18 to 30 and one aged 30 to 40 years. Blood samples were taken at several timepoints before and after primary and secondary immunization, and bulk PBMC replicates and cell subsets were isolated. Sorting of memory subsets took place on days 0, 15 and 45 and at 18 months after primary vaccination, as well as on days 0, 15 and 45 after the 30-year booster.

Explained via the paper, the treatment or condition label denotes: live attenuated yellow fever vaccine strain. PBMCs were isolated from peripheral blood using a standard Ficoll-Paque protocol. For sorted memory subsets, RNA extraction was done with the RNeasy Micro Kit. Synthesis of TCR cDNA relied on 5'RACE template switching, a step that introduced a universal primer site along with unique molecular identifiers. Priming of cDNA synthesis was performed from both the TCR alpha and TCR beta constant segments. Library amplification used two PCR steps, and the second PCR step added sample barcodes and sequencing adapters. Sequencing of libraries was performed on Illumina HiSeq 2500 (2x100 bp) or NovaSeq (2x150 bp). In the source study's methods: Reads were demultiplexed and collapsed into UMI consensus sequences with MIGEC, and V(D)J alignment was performed with MiXCR. Vaccine-responding clonotypes were identified with edgeR using replicate PBMC samples, with FDR below 0.01 and a log2 fold change above 5 up to day 15 being required. Each bulk clonotype received a CD4 or CD8 identity based on whether the sequenced CD4 or CD8 repertoire contained that clonotype at higher abundance. To estimate how each clone was distributed across memory phenotypes, clonotype frequencies in memory subsets were weighted by FACS-sorted cell numbers. TCRdb redid the processing of the public reads, applying fastp at Q25 and MiXCR, and retained in-frame beta chains. Each CDR3 protein appears once, grouped with its most common genes and DNA. TCRdb's processing, not the study's, gives the V and J calls here. This sample gives 46,000 or so distinct CDR3 sequences in total; about 6.3% of them show up just once. The top ten constitute over 9.5% of the sample.

The full study reports these points: The study included only two donors, which limits how far the findings can be generalized. After the booster, most of the clones that had expanded following primary vaccination were detected again (roughly 96% of CD4 and around 88% of CD8), which suggests that memory was broadly maintained. On day 0, almost all vaccine-responding clonotypes were found to be below detection in the sorted memory subsets. A small share of clonotypes was detected in both CD4 and CD8 compartments, with the overlap likely arising from convergent recombination. The secondary T-cell response was weaker than the primary response but faster, peaking on day 5 instead of day 15. Computational filtering was required because FACS-sorted repertoires could contain abundant contaminating clonotypes from the bulk population.

Source: PBMCs, either bulk or a sorted T-cell subset (CD4+, CD8+, memory, or dextramer-sorted; not recorded which), taken 45 days after the yellow fever booster vaccination. This receptor was taken from a man in his thirties or forties who received the YFV17D yellow fever vaccine.

This receptor carries the CDR3 CASSPRSGDGYTF. The DNA reads TGTGCCAGCAGCCCCCGGTCCGGTGATGGCTACACCTTC. The rearranged segments are TRBV7-2 and TRBJ1-2; the D gene cannot be named for sure. The germline V gene yields SGHTA for CDR1 and FQGNSA for CDR2. Taken from cysteine to phenylalanine, the CDR3 has 13 residues. Here the CDR3 DNA is all that survives: 39 bases in frame from base 1. V gives up 5 bases and J gives up 6 bases, and the segment between their germline ends measures 13 bases.